This TCR beta chain was sequenced in a study of CD8+CD57+ T cells in acquired aplastic anemia. The study's findings and limits: Twenty-nine sequences, all CD8+ CDR3, were shared between patients and controls.

Comments on this clonotype: What it binds is not known.

Germline V gene sequence: CDR1 SGDLS, CDR2 YYNGEE. The CDR3 runs to 14 residues. V gave up 1 base and J gave up 2 bases, with 10 bases separating them. The template for TCR beta VDJ and CDR3 sequence profiling was genomic DNA. TCRdb reprocessed the reads with MiXCR, giving one entry per CDR3 protein. Found here are around 170,000 distinct CDR3 sequences, under 75% of them singletons; the top ten hold under 60%. The rearrangement links TRBV9 to TRBJ2-7; maybe TRBD1 (6 bases). This TCR was recovered from a human donor in good health. The sequencing sample was made of sorted CD4+, CD8+, or CD8+CD57+ T cells (not recorded which) from PBMCs. As DNA, the CDR3 is TGTGCCAGCAGCGTAACGGACAGCCCCTACGAGCAGTACTTC. Protein product: CASSVTDSPYEQYF.